These T cell receptor beta chains were read from a single sample in a study of blood T cell repertoires in COVID-19. The repertoire was sequenced with immunoSEQ multiplex PCR; TCRdb's copy has only in-frame clones and lacks some. The sample holds roughly 60,000 clones, about 90% seen once. The sequenced material came from peripheral blood. The receptor source for this set is a human donor with acute or convalescent COVID-19. The donor label of this sample is uncertain. Each CDR3 is given with its conserved first and last residue. A D gene is named only where the DNA matches it firmly. Size tells how often a clone was seen (once, few, many) or the class of an expanded clone, and some rows leave it out.

TRBJ2-5	TRBD1	TRBV11-1	-	TGTGCCAGCAGCTTAGGAGGGGGCGAGGGGACCCAGTACTTC	CASSLGGGEGTQYF
TRBJ1-1	-	TRBV19	-	TGTGCCAGTAAAAATACAGGGACGGCAGGGAACACTGAAGCTTTCTTT	CASKNTGTAGNTEAFF
TRBJ1-2	TRBD1	TRBV5-4	-	TGTGCCAGCAGAGGGACAGGGGTGGCTGGCTACACCTTC	CASRGTGVAGYTF
TRBJ1-3	-	TRBV30	few	TGTGCCTGGAGTGCGGACTTCTCTGGAAACACCATATATTTT	CAWSADFSGNTIYF
TRBJ1-4	TRBD1	TRBV19	-	TGTGCCAGTAGCAAGGGACAGTATTATGAAAAACTGTTTTTT	CASSKGQYYEKLFF
TRBJ2-2	TRBD2	TRBV7-3	-	TGTGCCAGCAGCTCCCGAGCGGGAGGGACCGGGGAGCTGTTTTTT	CASSSRAGGTGELFF
TRBJ1-2	TRBD1	TRBV2	few	TGTGCCAGCAGACCCCGGGACAGGGCCTATGGCTACACCTTC	CASRPRDRAYGYTF
TRBJ2-3	-	TRBV5-1	-	TGCGCCAGCAGCTTGGTGGAGGGGGCTTCTACAGATACGCAGTATTTT	CASSLVEGASTDTQYF
TRBJ1-1	TRBD1	TRBV5-1	-	TGCGCCAGCAGCCAAGCCGCCTCCGGGACAGATCCCATGAACACTGAAGCTTTCTTT	CASSQAASGTDPMNTEAFF
TRBJ1-5	TRBD1	TRBV6-5	-	TGTGCCAGCACCCCCCGAGACAGGGACAATCAGCCCCAGCATTTT	CASTPRDRDNQPQHF
TRBJ2-1	TRBD1	TRBV18	-	TGTGCCAGCTCACGCCGCGTTGGACAGGGCCCCAATGAGCAGTTCTTC	CASSRRVGQGPNEQFF
TRBJ1-1	TRBD1	TRBV15	-	TGTGCCACCAGCAGAGATCGGGGACAGGGGGTCGGCGGTTTGAACACTGAAGCTTTCTTT	CATSRDRGQGVGGLNTEAFF
TRBJ2-2	-	TRBV29-1	-	TGCAGCGGCAGGGGGGCCGGGGAGCTGTTTTTT	CSGRGAGELFF
TRBJ1-2	TRBD1	TRBV28	-	TGTGCCAGCAGCTACCAGGACAGGGTTGGGTATGGCTACACCTTC	CASSYQDRVGYGYTF
TRBJ1-4	-	TRBV23-1	-	TGCGCCAGCCGCGCCTCGGGAAATGAAAAACTGTTTTTT	CASRASGNEKLFF
TRBJ1-1	-	TRBV9	-	TGTGCCAGCAGCTACCAGATAGAATCGGGAAACACTGAAGCTTTCTTT	CASSYQIESGNTEAFF
TRBJ2-5	TRBD2	TRBV4-1	-	TGCGCCAGCAGCCAAGCATCTGGACTAGCGGGAGTTGATGAGACCCAGTACTTC	CASSQASGLAGVDETQYF
TRBJ2-1	TRBD2	TRBV28	-	TGTGCCAGCAGTTTTCTAGCGGGAGAGCAGTTCTTC	CASSFLAGEQFF
TRBJ2-2	-	TRBV19	once	TGTGCCAGTAGTATCACAGGGTCCGGGTCCGGGGAGCTGTTTTTT	CASSITGSGSGELFF
TRBJ1-4	-	TRBV19	-	TGTGCCAGTAGGGCCCGGGAGAATGAAAAACTGTTTTTT	CASRARENEKLFF
TRBJ2-4	TRBD2	TRBV2	-	TGTGCCAGCAGTGAGCTAGCGGGAGTTGTAGACATTCAGTACTTC	CASSELAGVVDIQYF
TRBJ2-2	TRBD2	TRBV19	-	TGTGCCAGTAGGCCGGGACTAGCGGGAGTCCATACCGGGGAGCTGTTTTTT	CASRPGLAGVHTGELFF
TRBJ1-6	-	TRBV4-1	-	TGCGCCAGCAGCTCTTCGGCGGGGGACCGGAGCTCCTATAATTCACCCCTCCACTTT	CASSSSAGDRSSYNSPLHF
TRBJ2-5	TRBD1	TRBV27	-	TGTGCCAGCAGCCCAGGACAGGGGAGAGAGACCCAGTACTTC	CASSPGQGRETQYF
TRBJ2-2	TRBD2	TRBV14	-	TGTGCCAGCAGCCACGCTGCGGGGGGGTTTTCCGGGGAGCTGTTTTTT	CASSHAAGGFSGELFF
TRBJ2-3	-	TRBV6-4	once	TGTGCCAGCAGTCCCGGGGGTGTGGGGGCAGATACGCAGTATTTT	CASSPGGVGADTQYF
TRBJ1-3	-	TRBV10-3	-	TGTGCCATCAGTGAGTCCAGGACTGGAAACACCATATATTTT	CAISESRTGNTIYF
TRBJ1-1	TRBD1	TRBV18	-	TGTGCCAGCTCACGGGGACAGGGGTTTTTGGACACTGAAGCTTTCTTT	CASSRGQGFLDTEAFF
TRBJ1-2	TRBD1	TRBV19	once	TGTGCCAGTAGGGGACAGGGAGACCTCTATGGCTACACCTTC	CASRGQGDLYGYTF
TRBJ2-6	-	TRBV10-3	-	TGTGCCATCAGCCTTCCCTGGCAGGGGTATACTACTGGGGCCAACGTCCTGACTTTC	CAISLPWQGYTTGANVLTF